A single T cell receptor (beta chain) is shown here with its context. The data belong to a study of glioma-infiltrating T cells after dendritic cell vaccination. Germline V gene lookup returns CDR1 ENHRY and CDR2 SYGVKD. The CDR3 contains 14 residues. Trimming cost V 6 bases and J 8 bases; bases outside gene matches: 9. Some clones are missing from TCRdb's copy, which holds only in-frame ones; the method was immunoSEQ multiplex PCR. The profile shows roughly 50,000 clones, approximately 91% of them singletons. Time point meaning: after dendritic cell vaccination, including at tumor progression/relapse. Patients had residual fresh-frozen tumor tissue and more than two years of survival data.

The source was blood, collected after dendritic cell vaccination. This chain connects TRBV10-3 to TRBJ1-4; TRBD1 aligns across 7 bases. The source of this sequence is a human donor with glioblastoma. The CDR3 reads CAISPDREREKLFF. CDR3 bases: TGTGCCATCAGCCCCGACAGGGAACGCGAAAAACTGTTTTTT.